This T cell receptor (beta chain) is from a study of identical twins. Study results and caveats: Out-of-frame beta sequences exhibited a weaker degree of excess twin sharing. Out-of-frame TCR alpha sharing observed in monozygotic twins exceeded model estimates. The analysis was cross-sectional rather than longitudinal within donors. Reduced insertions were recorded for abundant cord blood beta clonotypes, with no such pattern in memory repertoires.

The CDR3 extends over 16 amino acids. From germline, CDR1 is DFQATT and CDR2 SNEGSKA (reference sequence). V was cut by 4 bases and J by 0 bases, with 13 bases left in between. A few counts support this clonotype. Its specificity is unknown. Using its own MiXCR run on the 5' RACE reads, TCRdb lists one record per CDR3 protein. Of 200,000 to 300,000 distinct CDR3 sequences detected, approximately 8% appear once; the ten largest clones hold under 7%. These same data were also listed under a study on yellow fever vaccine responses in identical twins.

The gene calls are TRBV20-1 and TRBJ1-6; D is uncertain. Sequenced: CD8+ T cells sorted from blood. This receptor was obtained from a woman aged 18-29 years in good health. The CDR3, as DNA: TGCAGTGCTATTTTCCTCGGGAGCTCCTATAATTCACCCCTCCACTTT. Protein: CSAIFLGSSYNSPLHF.